The 8 T cell receptor beta chains listed next were all sequenced from one sample in a study of T cells after yellow fever vaccination. TCRdb reanalysed the 5' RACE reads using MiXCR and keeps one entry per CDR3 protein. Of under 200,000 distinct CDR3 sequences listed, roughly 9.6% are singletons. This specimen consisted of CD8+ T cells sorted from PBMCs, obtained 15 days after the yellow fever booster vaccination. The source of these receptors is a man aged 18 to 29 who received the YFV17D yellow fever vaccine.

CDR3 sequence: CASLVCRLRQYV. CDR3 nucleotides: TGTGCCAGCTTGGTTTGCAGGTTGAGGCAGTACGTC. The J gene is TRBJ2-7, the V gene TRBV6-5; D ambiguous. The ends were cut back, 8 bases at V and 9 bases at J, with 17 bases in the middle. CDR1 MNHEY and CDR2 SVGAGI come from the germline V gene. This CDR3 has 12 residues.

This clonotype turned up a few times. The chain has TRBV4-1 and TRBJ2-2; TRBD1 matches at 10 bases. This CDR3 is 18 amino acids long. CDR1 is MGHRA, CDR2 YSYEKL, per germline. J was trimmed by 0 bases and V by 3 bases; bases with no gene match: 7. Here the CDR3 reads CASSHSHGTGANTGELFF. In DNA, the CDR3 is TGCGCCAGCAGCCACTCCCACGGGACAGGGGCGAACACCGGGGAGCTGTTTTTT.

This rearrangement joins TRBV7-9 to TRBJ2-1; possible D gene TRBD2, 6 bases. CDR1 is SEHNR and CDR2 is FQNEAQ in the germline V gene (reference sequence). The CDR3 totals 15 residues. The germline V and J ends were trimmed by 5 bases and 3 bases, with 14 bases remaining between them. As DNA, the CDR3 is TGTGCCAGCAGCCAAGGACTACGTAACTACAATGAGCAGTTCTTC. Its protein product is CASSQGLRNYNEQFF.

This clonotype was observed a few times. V is TRBV7-9 and J is TRBJ1-6; 8 nucleotides line up with TRBD1. Trimming at V came to 5 bases and at J to 14 bases, leaving 11 bases not matched to a gene. CDR3 length: 14 residues. Germline V lookup: CDR1 SEHNR, CDR2 FQNEAQ (reference sequence). The CDR3 protein is CASSRVAGGSTLHF. CDR3 bases: TGTGCCAGCAGCCGGGTGGCAGGGGGCTCGACCCTCCACTTT.

The J gene is TRBJ1-2, the V gene TRBV29-1; D is unclear. This CDR3 has 11 residues. V gave up 3 bases and J gave up 3 bases, with 5 bases separating them. Germline V gives CDR1 SQVTM, CDR2 ANQGSEA. As DNA, the CDR3 is TGCAGCGTTGAGTTGGACTATGGCTACACCTTC. Translation gives CSVELDYGYTF. Drawing the rest from reference TRBV29-1 and TRBJ1-2, the complete variable domain is SAVISQKPSRDICQRGTSLTIQCQVDSQVTMMFWYRQQPGQSLTLIATANQGSEATYESGFVIDKFPISRPNLTFSTLTVSNMSPEDSSIYLCSVELDYGYTFGSGTRLTVV.

The rearrangement uses TRBV7-2 and TRBJ1-1; TRBD1 might be the D (5 bases). The V and J ends lost 4 bases and 8 bases respectively, with 17 bases between them. Germline CDR1 and CDR2: SGHTA and FQGNSA. This CDR3 contains 14 residues. CDR3 DNA: TGTGCCAGCAGCTCCTGGGACCCAATGGCGGAAGCTTTCTTT. Encoded protein: CASSSWDPMAEAFF. The entire variable domain, with the rest obtained from reference TRBV7-2 and TRBJ1-1, is as follows: GAGVSQSPSNKVTEKGKDVELRCDPISGHTALYWYRQSLGQGLEFLIYFQGNSAPDKSGLPSDRFSAERTGGSVSTLTIQRTQQEDSAVYLCASSSWDPMAEAFFGQGTRLTVV.

The chain couples TRBV5-1 to TRBJ1-1; perhaps TRBD1 as D (6 bases). V shed 5 bases and J shed 3 bases, with 11 bases lying between them. Germline assignment: CDR1 SGHRS and CDR2 YFSETQ. The CDR3 has 13 residues. DNA of the CDR3: TGCGCCAGCAGAGGGGGATTAGACACTGAAGCTTTCTTT. It translates to CASRGGLDTEAFF.

This clonotype occurred many times. The chain joins TRBV11-2 to TRBJ2-1; 10 bases align to TRBD2. With V trimmed by 4 bases and J by 10 bases, 1 base remained unmatched. The germline V gene has CDR1 SGHAT and CDR2 FQNNGV. This CDR3 is 12 amino acids long. CDR3 in DNA: TGTGCCAGCAGCTCGGGACTAGCGGAGCAGTTCTTC. Encoded protein: CASSSGLAEQFF.